This TCR beta chain stems from a study of T cells in localized non-small cell lung cancer. This clone is deemed medium-sized (0.01 to 0.1%). What it recognizes is unknown. Findings and limits, study-wide: Clonality of T cells reached its maximum in uninvolved adjacent lung, surpassing tumor.

Looked up from germline, CDR1 is MNHEY and CDR2 is SVGAGI. This CDR3 region has 14 residues. V lost 11 bases to trimming and J lost 2 bases, with 18 bases between them. The table came from immunoSEQ multiplex PCR; TCRdb's copy has only in-frame clones and leaves some out. The sample contains some 29,000 clones, roughly 86% of which appear only once. The receptor's source is a male donor older than 55 with stage I lung adenocarcinoma. The V and J genes are TRBV6-5 and TRBJ2-5; D unclear. The material was peripheral blood, obtained before any cancer treatment. The CDR3 is CAGLLTPYQETQYF. CDR3 in DNA: TGTGCCGGGCTTCTGACACCTTATCAAGAGACCCAGTACTTC.